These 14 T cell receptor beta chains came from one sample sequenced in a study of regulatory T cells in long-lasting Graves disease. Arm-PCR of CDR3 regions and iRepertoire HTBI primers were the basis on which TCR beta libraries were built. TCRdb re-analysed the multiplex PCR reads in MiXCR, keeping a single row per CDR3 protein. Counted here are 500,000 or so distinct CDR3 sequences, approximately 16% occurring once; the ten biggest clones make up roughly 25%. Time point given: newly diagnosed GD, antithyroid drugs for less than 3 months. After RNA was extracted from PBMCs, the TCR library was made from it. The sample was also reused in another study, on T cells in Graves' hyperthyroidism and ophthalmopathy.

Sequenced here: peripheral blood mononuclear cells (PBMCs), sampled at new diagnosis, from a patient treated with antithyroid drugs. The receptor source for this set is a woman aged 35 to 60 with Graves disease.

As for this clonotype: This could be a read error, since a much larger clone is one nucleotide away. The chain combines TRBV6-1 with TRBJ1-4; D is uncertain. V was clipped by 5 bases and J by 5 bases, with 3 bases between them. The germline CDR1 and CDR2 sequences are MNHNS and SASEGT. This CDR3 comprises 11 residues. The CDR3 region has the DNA TGTGCCAGCAGTCACAATGAAAAACTGTTTTTT. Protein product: CASSHNEKLFF.

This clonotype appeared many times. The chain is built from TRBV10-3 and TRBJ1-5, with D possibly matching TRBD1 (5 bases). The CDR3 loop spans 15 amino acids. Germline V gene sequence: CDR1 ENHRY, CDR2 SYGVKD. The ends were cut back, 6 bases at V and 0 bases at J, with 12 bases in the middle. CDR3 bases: TGTGCCATCAGAGCAGTTGACAGTAGCAATCAGCCCCAGCATTTT. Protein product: CAIRAVDSSNQPQHF.

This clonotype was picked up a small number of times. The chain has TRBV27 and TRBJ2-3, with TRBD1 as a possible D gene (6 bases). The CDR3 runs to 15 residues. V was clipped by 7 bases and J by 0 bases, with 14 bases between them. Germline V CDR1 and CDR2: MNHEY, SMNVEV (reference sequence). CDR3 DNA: TGTGCCAGCAAGGGGACACCGATCAGCACAGATACGCAGTATTTT. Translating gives CASKGTPISTDTQYF.

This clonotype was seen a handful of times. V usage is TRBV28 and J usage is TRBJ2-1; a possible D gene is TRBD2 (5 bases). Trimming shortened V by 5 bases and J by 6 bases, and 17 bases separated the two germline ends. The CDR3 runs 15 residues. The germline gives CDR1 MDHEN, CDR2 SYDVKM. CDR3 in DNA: TGTGCCAGCAGTCCCATCGGAGGTGAGGGCAATGAGCAGTTCTTC. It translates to CASSPIGGEGNEQFF.

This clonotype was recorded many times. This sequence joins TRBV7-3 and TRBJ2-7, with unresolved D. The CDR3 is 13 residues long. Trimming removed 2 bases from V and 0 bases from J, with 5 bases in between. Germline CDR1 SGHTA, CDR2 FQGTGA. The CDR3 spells CASSLYSSYEQYF. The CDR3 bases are TGTGCCAGCAGCTTATACAGCTCCTACGAGCAGTACTTC.

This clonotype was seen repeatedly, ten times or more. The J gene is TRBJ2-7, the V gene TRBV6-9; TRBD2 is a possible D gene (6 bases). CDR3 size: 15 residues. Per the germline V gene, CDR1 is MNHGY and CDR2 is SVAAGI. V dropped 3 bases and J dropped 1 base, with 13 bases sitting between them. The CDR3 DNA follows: TGTGCCAGCAGTTACCGACCGGAGGGATCCTACGAGCAGTACTTC. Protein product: CASSYRPEGSYEQYF.

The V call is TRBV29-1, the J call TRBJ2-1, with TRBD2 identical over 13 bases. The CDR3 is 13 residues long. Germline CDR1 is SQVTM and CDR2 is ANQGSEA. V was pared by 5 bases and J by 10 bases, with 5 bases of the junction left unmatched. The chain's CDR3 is CSVSGLAGEEQFF. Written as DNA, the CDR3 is TGCAGCGTTTCCGGACTAGCGGGGGAAGAGCAGTTCTTC.

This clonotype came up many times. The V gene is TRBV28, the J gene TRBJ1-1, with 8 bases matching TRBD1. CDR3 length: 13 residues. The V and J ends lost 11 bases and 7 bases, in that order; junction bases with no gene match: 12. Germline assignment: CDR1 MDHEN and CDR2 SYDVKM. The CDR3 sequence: CAGADRGENEAFF. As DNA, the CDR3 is TGTGCCGGAGCCGACAGGGGTGAGAATGAAGCTTTCTTT.

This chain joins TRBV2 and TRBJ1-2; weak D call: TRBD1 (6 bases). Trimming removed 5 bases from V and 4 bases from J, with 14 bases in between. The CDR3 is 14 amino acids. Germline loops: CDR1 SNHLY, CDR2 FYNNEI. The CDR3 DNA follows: TGTGCCAGCAGTCCCACAGGGAACGCCTATGGCTACACCTTC. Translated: CASSPTGNAYGYTF.

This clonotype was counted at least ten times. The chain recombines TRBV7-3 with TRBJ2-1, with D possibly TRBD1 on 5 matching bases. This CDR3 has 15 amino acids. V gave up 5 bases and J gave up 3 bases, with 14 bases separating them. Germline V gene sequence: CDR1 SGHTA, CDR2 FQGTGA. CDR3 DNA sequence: TGTGCCAGCAGCCCCCAGGGTACGGTCTACAATGAGCAGTTCTTC. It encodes CASSPQGTVYNEQFF.

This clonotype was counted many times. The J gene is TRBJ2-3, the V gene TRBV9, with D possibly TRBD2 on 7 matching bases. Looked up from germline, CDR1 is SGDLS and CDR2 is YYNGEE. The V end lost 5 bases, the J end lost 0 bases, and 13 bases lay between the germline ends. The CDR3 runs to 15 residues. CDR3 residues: CASSVEGGSTDTQYF. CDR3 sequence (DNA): TGTGCCAGCAGTGTTGAGGGGGGGAGCACAGATACGCAGTATTTT.

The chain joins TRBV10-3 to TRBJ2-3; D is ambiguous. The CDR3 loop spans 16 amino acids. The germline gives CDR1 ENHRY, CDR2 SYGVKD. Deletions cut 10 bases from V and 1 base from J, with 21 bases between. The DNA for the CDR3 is TGTGCCACTCTTGGGGATAAGTACTTCGGCACAGATACGCAGTATTTT. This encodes CATLGDKYFGTDTQYF.

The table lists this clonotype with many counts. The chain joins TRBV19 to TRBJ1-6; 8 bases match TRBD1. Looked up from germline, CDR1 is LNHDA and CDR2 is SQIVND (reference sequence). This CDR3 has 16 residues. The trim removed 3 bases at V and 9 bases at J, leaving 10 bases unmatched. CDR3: CASSIGQGAKSSPLHF. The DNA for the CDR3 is TGTGCCAGTAGTATCGGGCAGGGGGCGAAGAGTTCACCCCTCCACTTT.

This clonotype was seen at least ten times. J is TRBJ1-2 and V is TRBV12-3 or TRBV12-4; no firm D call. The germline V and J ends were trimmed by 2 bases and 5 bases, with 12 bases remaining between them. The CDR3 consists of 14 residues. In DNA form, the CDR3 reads TGTGCCAGCAGTTTAACCCTAGGAAAATATGGCTACACCTTC. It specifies CASSLTLGKYGYTF.